A selection of T cell receptor beta chains follows, all from one sample in a study of shared clonotypes between healthy human individuals. TCRdb's copy holds only in-frame clones and misses some; the assay was immunoSEQ multiplex PCR. This repertoire shows 2 million to 2.5 million clones, approximately 93% found once; its top ten account for around 0.4%. The sequenced material came from naive CD4+ T cells from PBMCs. These receptors all stem from a man between 18 and 35 years old in good health. Some clones in this sample may be carry-over from other donors' samples. Both conserved end residues are part of each CDR3. Fields, in order: J gene, V gene, CDR3 length, CDR3 protein.

j_gene: TRBJ2-1; v_gene: TRBV6-5; len: 16; CDR3aa: CASSYSTGNSYNEQFF
j_gene: TRBJ1-1; v_gene: TRBV7-6; len: 13; CDR3aa: CASSLERDRAAFF
j_gene: TRBJ2-7; v_gene: TRBV5-1; len: 15; CDR3aa: CASSAIGTVAYEQYF
j_gene: TRBJ2-7; v_gene: TRBV7-9; len: 15; CDR3aa: CASSPLLGSSYEQYF
j_gene: TRBJ1-1; v_gene: TRBV28; len: 12; CDR3aa: CASSFWNTEAFF
j_gene: TRBJ2-5; v_gene: TRBV5-4; len: 15; CDR3aa: CASRFGTSGQETQYF
j_gene: TRBJ2-3; v_gene: TRBV7-3; len: 14; CDR3aa: CASSSLLGFQAQYF
j_gene: TRBJ2-1; v_gene: TRBV9; len: 15; CDR3aa: CASSTSGGWGNEQFF
j_gene: TRBJ1-3; v_gene: TRBV6-5; len: 14; CDR3aa: CASSLTGSRNTIYF
j_gene: TRBJ1-1; v_gene: TRBV6-6; len: 14; CDR3aa: CASSSLGGEAEAFF
j_gene: TRBJ1-1; v_gene: TRBV12-5; len: 15; CDR3aa: CASGLSAGELTEAFF
j_gene: TRBJ2-7; v_gene: TRBV19; len: 14; CDR3aa: CASSPLDRVHEQYF
j_gene: TRBJ1-5; v_gene: TRBV7-9; len: 15; CDR3aa: CASSLAGDRDQPQHF
j_gene: TRBJ1-2; v_gene: TRBV18; len: 15; CDR3aa: CASSGTRTGNYGYTF
j_gene: TRBJ1-1; v_gene: TRBV27; len: 14; CDR3aa: CASSFASPNTEAFF
j_gene: TRBJ1-1; v_gene: TRBV5-4; len: 16; CDR3aa: CASSLEAGHMNTEAFF
j_gene: TRBJ2-7; v_gene: TRBV9; len: 12; CDR3aa: CASSPRGYEQYF
j_gene: TRBJ2-5; v_gene: TRBV7-2; len: 16; CDR3aa: CASSLAFSGIGETQYF
j_gene: TRBJ1-1; v_gene: TRBV6-1; len: 16; CDR3aa: CASSDRDRGKFSEAFF
j_gene: TRBJ2-3; v_gene: TRBV4-3; len: 17; CDR3aa: CASSQAGGPYSTDTQYF
j_gene: TRBJ2-7; v_gene: TRBV7-3; len: 13; CDR3aa: CASSRTRDSEQYF
j_gene: TRBJ2-1; v_gene: TRBV6-6; len: 15; CDR3aa: CASSRLAGPYNEQFF
j_gene: TRBJ2-5; v_gene: TRBV7-2; len: 13; CDR3aa: CASSLENPGTQYF
j_gene: TRBJ2-1; v_gene: TRBV27; len: 16; CDR3aa: CASSLLAAGGSNEQFF
j_gene: TRBJ1-2; v_gene: TRBV2; len: 13; CDR3aa: CASTLRAGYGYTF
j_gene: TRBJ2-3; v_gene: TRBV5-4; len: 15; CDR3aa: CASSPDSGSKDTQYF
j_gene: TRBJ1-1; v_gene: TRBV5-1; len: 17; CDR3aa: CASSLLGQGGANTEAFF
j_gene: TRBJ1-1; v_gene: TRBV7-2; len: 14; CDR3aa: CASSIRPPNTEAFF
j_gene: TRBJ1-3; v_gene: TRBV28; len: 14; CDR3aa: CASSGGFSGNTIYF
j_gene: TRBJ2-7; v_gene: TRBV7-3; len: 17; CDR3aa: CASSPYTAGSLTYEQYF
j_gene: TRBJ2-1; v_gene: TRBV28; len: 12; CDR3aa: CASSLLGNEQFF
j_gene: TRBJ2-1; v_gene: TRBV7-6; len: 16; CDR3aa: CASSSPPGSDVNEQFF
j_gene: TRBJ2-7; v_gene: TRBV28; len: 18; CDR3aa: CASSSGSLGGQSSYEQYF